The 17 T cell receptor beta chains below all came from one sample that was sequenced in a study of blood T cell repertoires in COVID-19. Using immunoSEQ multiplex PCR, the repertoire was profiled, and TCRdb retains in-frame clones only, with some absent. The repertoire has 70,000 to 90,000 clones, more than 80% of them found once; the top ten carry 6% to 7.5%. Sample: peripheral blood. These receptors all stem from a human donor in a cohort sampled during active COVID-19.

The chain recombines TRBV19 with TRBJ2-5, with TRBD1 identical over 9 bases. J gave up 1 base and V 5 bases, and 2 bases lay outside the gene matches. The germline CDR1 and CDR2 sequences are LNHDA and SQIVND (reference sequence). The CDR3 spans 14 residues. For the CDR3, the DNA is TGTGCCAGTAGTGGACAGGGGCCCCAAGAGACCCAGTACTTC. It translates to CASSGQGPQETQYF.

J is TRBJ2-7 and V is TRBV6-5, with 7 positions matching TRBD2. V trimming: 2 bases; J trimming: 6 bases; junction bases outside the gene matches: 10. Germline CDR1 and CDR2: MNHEY and SVGAGI. The CDR3 has 15 amino acids. The CDR3 region has the DNA TGTGCCAGCAGTTACGGGGGGGTCGAGGGGCTCGAGCAGTACTTC. Protein product: CASSYGGVEGLEQYF.

The chain links TRBV7-8 to TRBJ2-3, with TRBD2 matching over 10 bases. Germline loops: CDR1 SGHVS, CDR2 FQNEAQ. The V gene end was trimmed by 4 bases and the J gene end by 9 bases; junction bases not matched to a gene: 19. The CDR3 is 18 residues long. CDR3 loop: CASSSLVISGGYWGTQYF. The CDR3 nucleotides are TGTGCCAGCAGCTCGTTGGTGATTAGCGGGGGGTATTGGGGCACGCAGTATTTT.

This rearrangement joins TRBV15 to TRBJ2-7; 11 bases match TRBD2. Germline trimming cut 6 bases from V and 2 bases from J; bases unmatched to any gene: 18. This CDR3 region has 19 residues. The germline gives CDR1 LNHNV, CDR2 YYDKDF (reference sequence). CDR3 residues: CATRPLLGKTSGVTYEQYF. The CDR3 DNA reads as TGTGCCACCAGGCCCCTCTTGGGGAAGACTAGCGGGGTAACCTACGAGCAGTACTTC.

V is TRBV28 and J is TRBJ2-1; D remains unclear. The CDR3 spans 16 residues. The V gene's germline CDR1 is MDHEN and CDR2 SYDVKM. V was pared by 1 base and J by 5 bases, with 15 bases between. In nucleotides, the CDR3 is TGTGCCAGCAGTTTATTGTTGGGTCAGGCAGACAATGAGCAGTTCTTC. Translation: CASSLLLGQADNEQFF.

The J gene is TRBJ2-7, the V gene TRBV19; the match to TRBD1 covers 7 bases. This CDR3 comprises 13 residues. The germline CDR1 and CDR2 sequences are LNHDA and SQIVND (reference sequence). Germline trimming cut 8 bases from V and 2 bases from J; bases unmatched to any gene: 6. In nucleotides, the CDR3 is TGTGCCAGTGCCTCGGGACAGACCTACGAGCAGTACTTC. Its translation is CASASGQTYEQYF.

This clone is judged medium-sized. V usage is TRBV7-2 and J usage is TRBJ2-5; TRBD2 matches at 9 bases. V lost 1 base to trimming and J lost 5 bases; unmatched junction nucleotides: 5. The CDR3 has 15 residues. Germline loops: CDR1 SGHTA, CDR2 FQGNSA. CDR3 sequence: CASSLGGGAGETQYF. The CDR3 region has the DNA TGTGCCAGCAGCTTAGGCGGGGGGGCCGGGGAGACCCAGTACTTC.

The chain carries TRBV7-2 and TRBJ1-3; D gene ambiguous. This CDR3 contains 16 residues. Germline V gives CDR1 SGHTA, CDR2 FQGNSA. With 0 bases removed from V and 0 bases from J, the gap between germline ends came to 9 bases. The DNA of the CDR3 is TGTGCCAGCAGCTTAGCAGCGCCGAGCTCTGGAAACACCATATATTTT. Encoded protein: CASSLAAPSSGNTIYF.

The chain links TRBV5-4 to TRBJ2-7; 9 bases are shared with TRBD2. This CDR3 region has 16 residues. The germline V gene encodes CDR1 SGHNT and CDR2 YYREEE (reference sequence). The trim removed 1 base at V and 1 base at J, leaving 6 bases unmatched. This CDR3 is CASSLRRGGASYEQYF. The DNA of the CDR3 is TGTGCCAGCAGCTTGAGGCGGGGGGGCGCTTCCTACGAGCAGTACTTC.

The chain employs TRBV5-6 and TRBJ1-4, with D hard to call. CDR3 length: 18 amino acids. The germline CDR1 and CDR2 sequences are SGHDT and YYEEEE. Trimming took off 3 bases at V and 0 bases at J, with 18 bases between the two ends. The CDR3 DNA is TGTGCCAGCAGCTGGACCGGGGAGATCGGGGCAACTAATGAAAAACTGTTTTTT. The encoded protein is CASSWTGEIGATNEKLFF.

V usage is TRBV3-1 (or the pseudogene TRBV3-2) and J usage is TRBJ1-2; 12 nucleotides align to TRBD1. In germline, CDR1 is LGHDT, CDR2 YNNKEL (reference sequence). J was trimmed by 8 bases and V by 4 bases; bases with no gene match: 8. CDR3 length equals 15 residues. CDR3: CASSPPGQGAGGYTF. In DNA, the CDR3 is TGTGCCAGCAGCCCACCGGGACAGGGGGCGGGGGGCTACACCTTC.

This chain links TRBV7-6 with TRBJ1-2; D may be TRBD1 (5 bases). Trimming stripped 2 bases from V and 5 bases from J, with 15 bases between. The CDR3 is 15 amino acids. CDR1 SGHVS and CDR2 FNYEAQ come from the germline V gene. This CDR3 is CASSLNIDSYYGYTF. Written as DNA, the CDR3 is TGTGCCAGCAGCTTAAACATCGACAGCTATTATGGCTACACCTTC.

The chain employs TRBV15 and TRBJ1-1; D ambiguous. CDR3 length: 13 amino acids. The germline V gene encodes CDR1 LNHNV and CDR2 YYDKDF (reference sequence). The ends were cut back, 5 bases at V and 1 base at J, with 8 bases in the middle. Here the CDR3 reads CATSWGANTEAFF. In nucleotides, the CDR3 is TGTGCCACCAGCTGGGGAGCGAACACTGAAGCTTTCTTT.

The chain recombines TRBV12-3 or TRBV12-4 with TRBJ1-2; D possibly corresponds to TRBD1 (5 bases). The CDR3 has 12 amino acids. The V and J ends lost 6 bases and 8 bases respectively, with 13 bases between them. The CDR3 DNA reads TGTGCCAGCAGGTCGACAGCTGGGGGCTACACCTTC. It encodes CASRSTAGGYTF.

The chain joins TRBV28 to TRBJ1-2; TRBD1 aligns across 11 bases. J lost 5 bases, V lost 6 bases, and 8 bases had no gene match. The length of the CDR3 is 15 residues. Germline loops: CDR1 MDHEN, CDR2 SYDVKM. The CDR3 DNA follows: TGTGCCAGCAGAGAGGGACAGGGGGAATGGTATGGCTACACCTTC. It yields the protein CASREGQGEWYGYTF.

The J gene is TRBJ2-2, the V gene TRBV19, with 7 positions matching TRBD1. This CDR3 comprises 16 residues. Germline V CDR1 and CDR2: LNHDA, SQIVND (reference sequence). The J segment lost 0 bases and the V segment lost 7 bases, leaving 8 bases of the junction unmatched. This chain's CDR3 is CASTRIDRANTGELFF. The DNA for the CDR3 is TGTGCCAGTACCAGAATTGACAGGGCGAACACCGGGGAGCTGTTTTTT.

This clone has only a few counts. V is TRBV3-1 (or the pseudogene TRBV3-2) and J is TRBJ2-6, with no clear D. CDR3 size: 16 residues. The V end was cut by 2 bases, the J end by 4 bases, with 12 bases between. Germline V gives CDR1 LGHDT, CDR2 YNNKEL (reference sequence). CDR3 protein: CASSQPLRSGANVLTF. The CDR3 DNA is TGTGCCAGCAGCCAACCCTTGAGATCCGGGGCCAACGTCCTGACTTTC.